Sequencing of this T cell receptor beta chain was carried out in a study of shared clonotypes between healthy human individuals. The genomic DNA of each subset was split evenly across several immunoSEQ plates. Measured with immunoSEQ multiplex PCR; TCRdb has only the in-frame clones, and not every one. The sample lists under 2,500,000 clones, under 97% occurring once. Trimming took 5 bases from V and 5 from J, leaving 15 bases between them. CDR3 length: 13 residues. Germline loops: CDR1 GTSNPN, CDR2 SVGIG (reference sequence). The sequenced sample was naive CD4+ T cells sorted from blood. The subset is: CD45RA+ positively selected. This clonotype was sampled from a man between 18 and 35 years old in good health. V usage is TRBV30 and J usage is TRBJ2-5, with D tentatively TRBD2 (5 bases). The CDR3 DNA follows: TGTGCCTGGTCCGGGAAAGTAGGGGAGACCCAGTACTTC. As protein: CAWSGKVGETQYF.